What follows is one T cell receptor beta chain and its context. Its antigen is not known. The data stem from a study of cytomegalovirus exposure and HLA in healthy donors. This table comes from immunoSEQ multiplex PCR, and its TCRdb copy is limited to in-frame clones, with some not included. Of 250,000 to 350,000 clones listed, 88% are singletons. General study results and limits: Cytomegalovirus association was assigned to about 150 TCR beta chains. Subsequent analysis showed first-cohort TCR clusters tending to co-occur in 120 validation repertoires. Most TCR sequences proved rare, with some public TCRs found in many donors.

Germline V CDR1 and CDR2: SGHRS, YFSETQ. The CDR3 is 14 amino acids. The V and J ends lost 7 bases and 1 base, in that order; junction bases with no gene match: 8. V is TRBV5-1 and J is TRBJ2-7, with TRBD1 identical over 7 bases. The receptor's source is a woman aged 18-35 years in good health and CMV-seronegative. Input material: PBMCs. The CDR3 DNA reads TGCGCCAGCCACCCCCAGGGGGTTTCCTACGAGCAGTACTTC. Its protein is CASHPQGVSYEQYF.